The 4 T cell receptor beta chains reported below all come from one sample, sequenced in a study of blood T cell repertoires in COVID-19. Profiling relied on immunoSEQ multiplex PCR, and the TCRdb table lists in-frame clones only, not all of them. Of over 100,000 clones listed, 60% to 85% are singletons. Specimen: peripheral blood. The source is a human donor in a cohort sampled during active or convalescent COVID-19.

The V call is TRBV19, the J call TRBJ2-7, with D tentatively TRBD2 (5 bases). V was shortened by 6 bases and J by 3 bases, with 12 bases between the two germline ends. Germline loops: CDR1 LNHDA, CDR2 SQIVND (reference sequence). The CDR3 has 13 amino acids. CDR3 protein: CASSRTENYEQYF. The CDR3 nucleotides are TGTGCCAGTAGCAGGACTGAGAACTACGAGCAGTACTTC.

The V call is TRBV11-3, the J call TRBJ2-1; 11 positions match TRBD2. This CDR3 contains 17 residues. CDR1 and CDR2 from the germline V gene are SGHNT and YENEEA. Trimming removed 5 bases from V and 1 base from J; junction bases left unmatched: 7. CDR3 region: CASSGLAGDPSYNEQFF. The CDR3, as DNA: TGTGCCAGCAGCGGACTAGCGGGCGATCCTTCCTACAATGAGCAGTTCTTC.

CDR3 DNA sequence: TGTGCCAGCAGTTTATCTGGAGGGGGCGCGGTTAATATGAACACTGAAGCTTTCTTT. Translating gives CASSLSGGGAVNMNTEAFF. V is TRBV27 and J is TRBJ1-1, with 7 positions matching TRBD1. This CDR3 contains 19 residues. V shed 0 bases, J shed 0 bases, and the junction held 13 bases outside the gene matches. Germline V lookup: CDR1 MNHEY, CDR2 SMNVEV (reference sequence).

This chain connects TRBV9 to TRBJ1-2; possible D gene TRBD1, 6 bases. The germline V and J ends were trimmed by 1 base and 0 bases, with 10 bases remaining between them. CDR1 SGDLS and CDR2 YYNGEE come from the germline V gene. The CDR3 loop spans 15 amino acids. Here the CDR3 reads CASSVLAGANYGYTF. For the CDR3, the DNA is TGTGCCAGCAGCGTACTGGCAGGGGCTAACTATGGCTACACCTTC.